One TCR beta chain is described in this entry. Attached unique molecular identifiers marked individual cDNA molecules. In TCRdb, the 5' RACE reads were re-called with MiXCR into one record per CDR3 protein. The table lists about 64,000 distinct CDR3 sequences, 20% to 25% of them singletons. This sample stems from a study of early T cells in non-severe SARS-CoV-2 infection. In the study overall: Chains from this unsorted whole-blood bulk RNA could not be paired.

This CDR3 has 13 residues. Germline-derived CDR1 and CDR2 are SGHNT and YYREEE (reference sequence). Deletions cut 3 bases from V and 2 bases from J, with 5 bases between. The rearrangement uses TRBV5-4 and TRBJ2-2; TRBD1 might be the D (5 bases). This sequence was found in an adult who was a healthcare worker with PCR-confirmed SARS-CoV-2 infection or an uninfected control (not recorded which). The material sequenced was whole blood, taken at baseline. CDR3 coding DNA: TGTGCCAGCAGCTGGGGCAACACCGGGGAGCTGTTTTTT. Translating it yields CASSWGNTGELFF.